The sequence of this T cell receptor (beta chain) was determined in a study of T cell changes during pregnancy in multiple sclerosis (dated by TCRdb to the late 2010s). A note on the overall study: The study looked at changes in the T cell repertoire across pregnancy in women with multiple sclerosis.

Preparation of the library involved the immunoSEQ multiplex PCR assay. TCRdb provides this immuneACCESS table in a form limited to in-frame rearrangements. Some clones are lacking; in checked studies, under half of them reflect an unresolved V gene, and why the rest are absent is not known. This sample lists some 68,000 clones; roughly nine tenths were detected once. Roughly 1.4% of the sample rests with the top ten. Regarding this clone: Its antigen remains undetermined. No base qualities exist here, and no much larger clone lies one base off it.

This clonotype was sampled from a female donor with multiple sclerosis, enrolled in a pregnancy study. Sequenced material: peripheral blood, taken in the second trimester of pregnancy.

The CDR3 is CASSPRLGGASNTEAFF. The DNA reads TGCGCCAGCAGCCCACGACTGGGGGGGGCCTCGAACACTGAAGCTTTCTTT. Rearrangement joined TRBV5-1 to TRBJ1-1; a tentative D call is TRBD1 (6 bases match). From the germline V gene, CDR1 is SGHRS and CDR2 is YFSETQ. The CDR3 starts with the cysteine, ends with the phenylalanine, and has 17 residues. Of the read, only the CDR3 DNA is kept; its 51 bases are in frame from base 1. V is reduced by 4 bases and J by 1 base, leaving a spacing of 20 bases between them.